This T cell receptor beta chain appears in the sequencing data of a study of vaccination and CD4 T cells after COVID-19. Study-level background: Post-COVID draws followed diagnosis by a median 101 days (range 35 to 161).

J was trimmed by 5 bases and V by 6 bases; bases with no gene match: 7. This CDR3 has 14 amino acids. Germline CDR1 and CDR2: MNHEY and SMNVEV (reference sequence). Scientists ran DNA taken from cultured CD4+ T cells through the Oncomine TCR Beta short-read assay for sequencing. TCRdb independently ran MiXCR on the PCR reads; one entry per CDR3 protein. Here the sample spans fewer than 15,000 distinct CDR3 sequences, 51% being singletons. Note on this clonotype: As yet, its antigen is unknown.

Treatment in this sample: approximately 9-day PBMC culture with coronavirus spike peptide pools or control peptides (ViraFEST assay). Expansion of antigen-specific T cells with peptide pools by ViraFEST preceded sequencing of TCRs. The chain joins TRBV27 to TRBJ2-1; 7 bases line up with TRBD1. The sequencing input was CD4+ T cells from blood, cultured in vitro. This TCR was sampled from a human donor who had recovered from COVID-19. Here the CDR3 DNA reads TGTGCCAGCAGGCCACGGGACAGAAACAATGAGCAGTTCTTC. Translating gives CASRPRDRNNEQFF.